This T cell receptor beta chain was obtained from a study of shared clonotypes between healthy human individuals. The study, taken as a whole, reports: Clonotype sharing across donors was expected to vary with sequencing depth. Shared clonotypes: 4.5% to 5% naive CD4, about 3.5% naive CD8, less than 2.5% memory CD4, under 0.5% memory CD8. Non-shared clonotypes were found to have lower generation probabilities than the clonotypes that were shared by all four of the sorted-subset donors.

This CDR3 has 19 amino acids. CDR1 is GTSNPN and CDR2 is SVGIG in the germline V gene (reference sequence). V gave up 2 bases and J gave up 2 bases; unmatched junction bases: 11. Donors were Caucasian adults residing in Nashville, Tennessee, USA. This table comes from immunoSEQ multiplex PCR, and its TCRdb copy is limited to in-frame clones, with some not included. This sample yields over a million clones, of which 60% to 80% are seen a single time; approximately 1.5% belongs to the top ten. This clone was seen once. Its antigen is not known. The clonotype was recovered from a man younger than 35 in good health. The sequenced sample consisted of memory CD4+ T cells sorted from blood. Subset here: CD45RA-negative fraction. The chain links TRBV30 to TRBJ2-3; TRBD2 aligns across 15 bases. CDR3 bases: TGTGCCTGGAGTATATGGACTAGCGGGGGGGCCCCCTTCACAGATACGCAGTATTTT. Protein: CAWSIWTSGGAPFTDTQYF.